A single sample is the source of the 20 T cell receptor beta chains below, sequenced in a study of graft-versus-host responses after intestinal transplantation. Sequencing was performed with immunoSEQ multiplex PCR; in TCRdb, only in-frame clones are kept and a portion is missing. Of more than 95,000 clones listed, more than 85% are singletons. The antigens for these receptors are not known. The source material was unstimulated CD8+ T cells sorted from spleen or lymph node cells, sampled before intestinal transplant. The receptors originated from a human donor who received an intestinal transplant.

In nucleotides, the CDR3 is TGCAGCATCGGGACACCTTCTCTGAACACTGAAGCTTTCTTT. Encoded protein: CSIGTPSLNTEAFF. The chain links TRBV29-1 to TRBJ1-1, with a possible D match to TRBD1 (6 bases). The V gene's germline CDR1 is SQVTM and CDR2 ANQGSEA. The ends were cut back, 8 bases at V and 0 bases at J, with 16 bases in the middle. CDR3 length: 14 residues.

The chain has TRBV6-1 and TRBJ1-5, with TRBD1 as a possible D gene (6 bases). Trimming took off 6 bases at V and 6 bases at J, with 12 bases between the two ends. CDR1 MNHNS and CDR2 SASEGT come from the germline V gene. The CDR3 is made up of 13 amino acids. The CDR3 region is CASRQGIFQPQHF. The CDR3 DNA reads TGTGCCAGCAGGCAGGGGATTTTTCAGCCCCAGCATTTT.

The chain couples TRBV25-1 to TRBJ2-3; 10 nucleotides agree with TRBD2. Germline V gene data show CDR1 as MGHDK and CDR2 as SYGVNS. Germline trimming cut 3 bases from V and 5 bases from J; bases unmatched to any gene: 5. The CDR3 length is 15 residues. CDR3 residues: CASSEGSGGLDTQYF. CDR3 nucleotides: TGTGCCAGCAGTGAGGGTAGCGGGGGGTTAGATACGCAGTATTTT.

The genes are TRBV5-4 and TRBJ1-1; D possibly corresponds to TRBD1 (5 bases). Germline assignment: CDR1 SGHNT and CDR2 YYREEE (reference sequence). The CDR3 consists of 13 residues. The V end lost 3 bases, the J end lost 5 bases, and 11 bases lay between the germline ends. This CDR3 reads CASSYGARTEAFF. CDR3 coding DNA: TGTGCCAGCAGCTATGGGGCAAGGACTGAAGCTTTCTTT.

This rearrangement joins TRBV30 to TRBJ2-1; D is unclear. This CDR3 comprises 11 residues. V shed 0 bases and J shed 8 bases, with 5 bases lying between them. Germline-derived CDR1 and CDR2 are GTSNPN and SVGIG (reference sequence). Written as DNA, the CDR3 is TGTGCCTGGAGTGTTCTGGATGAGCAGTTCTTC. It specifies CAWSVLDEQFF.

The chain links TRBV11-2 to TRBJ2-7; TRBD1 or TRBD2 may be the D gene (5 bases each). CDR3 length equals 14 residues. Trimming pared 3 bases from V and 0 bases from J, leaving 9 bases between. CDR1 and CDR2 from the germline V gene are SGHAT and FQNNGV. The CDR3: CASSFGASSYEQYF. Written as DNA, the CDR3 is TGTGCCAGCAGCTTCGGGGCGAGCTCCTACGAGCAGTACTTC.

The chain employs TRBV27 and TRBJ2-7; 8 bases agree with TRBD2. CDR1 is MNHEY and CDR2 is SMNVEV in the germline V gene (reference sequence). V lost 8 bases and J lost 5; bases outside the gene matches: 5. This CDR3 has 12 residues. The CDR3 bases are TGTGCCAGCCGGGGGGGCTTTCACGAGCAGTACTTC. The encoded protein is CASRGGFHEQYF.

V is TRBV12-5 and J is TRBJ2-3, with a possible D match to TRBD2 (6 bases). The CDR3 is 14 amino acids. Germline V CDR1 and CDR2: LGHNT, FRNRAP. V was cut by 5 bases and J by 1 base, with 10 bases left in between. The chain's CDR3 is CASGIPGGTDTQYF. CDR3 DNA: TGTGCTAGTGGTATCCCGGGGGGCACAGATACGCAGTATTTT.

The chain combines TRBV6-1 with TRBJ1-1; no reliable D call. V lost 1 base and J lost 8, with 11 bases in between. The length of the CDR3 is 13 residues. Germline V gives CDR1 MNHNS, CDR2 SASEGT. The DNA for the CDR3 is TGTGCCAGCAGTGAAGATGGAGGGCAAGAAGCTTTCTTT. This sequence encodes CASSEDGGQEAFF.

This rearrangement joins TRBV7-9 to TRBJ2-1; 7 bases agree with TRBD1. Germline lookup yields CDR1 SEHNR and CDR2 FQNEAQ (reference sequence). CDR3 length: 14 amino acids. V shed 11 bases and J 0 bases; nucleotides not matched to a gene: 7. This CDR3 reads CAAPTGLSYNEQFF. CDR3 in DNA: TGTGCCGCCCCGACAGGGCTCTCCTACAATGAGCAGTTCTTC.

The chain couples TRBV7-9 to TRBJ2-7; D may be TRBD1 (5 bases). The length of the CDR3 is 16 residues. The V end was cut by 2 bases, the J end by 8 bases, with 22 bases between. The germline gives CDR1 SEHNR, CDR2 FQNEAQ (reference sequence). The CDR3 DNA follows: TGTGCCAGCAGCTTAAGTAGAAGGGGTACCAAAGGCCAGCAGTACTTC. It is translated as CASSLSRRGTKGQQYF.

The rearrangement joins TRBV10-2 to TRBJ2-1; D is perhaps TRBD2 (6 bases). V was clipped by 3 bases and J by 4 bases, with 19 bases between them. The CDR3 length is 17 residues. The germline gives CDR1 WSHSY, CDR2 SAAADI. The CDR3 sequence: CASSDPPGVVLYNEQFF. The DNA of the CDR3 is TGCGCCAGCAGTGATCCCCCGGGGGTAGTACTGTACAATGAGCAGTTCTTC.

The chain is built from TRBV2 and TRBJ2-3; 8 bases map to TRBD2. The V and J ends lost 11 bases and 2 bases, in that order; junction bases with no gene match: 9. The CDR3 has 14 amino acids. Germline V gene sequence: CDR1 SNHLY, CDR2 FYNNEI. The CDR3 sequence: CAFRGGISTDTQYF. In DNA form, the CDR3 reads TGTGCCTTCCGCGGGGGGATTTCCACAGATACGCAGTATTTT.

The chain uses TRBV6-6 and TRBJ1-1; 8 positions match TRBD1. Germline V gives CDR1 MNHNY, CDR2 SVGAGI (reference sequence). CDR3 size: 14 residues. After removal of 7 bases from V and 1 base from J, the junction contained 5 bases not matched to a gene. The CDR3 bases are TGTGCCAGCACCCCGGGACAGGCGAACACTGAAGCTTTCTTT. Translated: CASTPGQANTEAFF.

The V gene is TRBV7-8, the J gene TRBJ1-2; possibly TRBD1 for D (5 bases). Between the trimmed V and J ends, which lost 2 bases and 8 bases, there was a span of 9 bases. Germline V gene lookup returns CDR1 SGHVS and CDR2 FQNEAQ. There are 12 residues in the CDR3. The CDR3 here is CASSLQGDGYTF. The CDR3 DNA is TGTGCCAGCAGCTTACAGGGAGACGGCTACACCTTC.

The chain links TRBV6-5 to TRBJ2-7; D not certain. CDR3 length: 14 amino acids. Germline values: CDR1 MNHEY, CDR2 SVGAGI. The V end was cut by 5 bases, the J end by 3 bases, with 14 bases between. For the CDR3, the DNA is TGTGCCAGCAGTCTGGCGGTTGCTGACTACGAGCAGTACTTC. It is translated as CASSLAVADYEQYF.

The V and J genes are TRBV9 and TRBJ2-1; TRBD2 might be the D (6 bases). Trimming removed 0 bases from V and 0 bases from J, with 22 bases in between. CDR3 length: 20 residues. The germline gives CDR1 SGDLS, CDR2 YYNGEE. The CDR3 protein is CASSVAKDRRRGTSYNEQFF. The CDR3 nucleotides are TGTGCCAGCAGCGTAGCTAAGGATCGGAGGCGGGGCACCTCCTACAATGAGCAGTTCTTC.

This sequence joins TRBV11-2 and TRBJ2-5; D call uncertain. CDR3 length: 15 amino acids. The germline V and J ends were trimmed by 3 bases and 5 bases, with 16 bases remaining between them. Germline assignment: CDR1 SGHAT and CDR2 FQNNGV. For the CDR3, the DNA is TGTGCCAGCAGCTTCCTTTGGTCTGCCAGGGAGACCCAGTACTTC. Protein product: CASSFLWSARETQYF.

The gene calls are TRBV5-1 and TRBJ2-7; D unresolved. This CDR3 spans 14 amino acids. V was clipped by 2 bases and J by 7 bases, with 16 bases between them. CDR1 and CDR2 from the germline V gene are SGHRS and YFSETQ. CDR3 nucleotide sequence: TGCGCCAGCAGCTTAGAAGGGAACTCGCCTGAGCAGTACTTC. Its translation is CASSLEGNSPEQYF.

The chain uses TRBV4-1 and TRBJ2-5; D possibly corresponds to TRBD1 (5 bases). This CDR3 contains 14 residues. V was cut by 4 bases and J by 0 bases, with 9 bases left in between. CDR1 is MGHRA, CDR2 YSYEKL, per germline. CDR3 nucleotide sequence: TGCGCCAGCAGCCCCCACAGGTACCAAGAGACCCAGTACTTC. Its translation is CASSPHRYQETQYF.